One T cell receptor beta chain is described in this entry. This record comes from a study of blood T cell repertoires in COVID-19. Looking at the study overall: Italy, Spain and the United States were the sources of the convalescent and acute COVID-19 samples. From T cells, B-cell-depleted T cells, or PBMCs came the material, which was cDNA or gDNA.

CDR3 length: 19 residues. Unmatched junction bases numbered 12, after V lost 0 bases and J lost 7 bases. Looked up from germline, CDR1 is LGHNA and CDR2 is YSLEER. Original analysis: Amplification of reference gene primers provided the estimated nucleated cell counts. Method: immunoSEQ multiplex PCR; TCRdb's copy keeps in-frame clones and lacks some. For V, J and clone size, that table is used; D and trimming come from the DNA. Among 300,000 to 350,000 clones listed, 87% were seen once. The specimen sequenced was peripheral blood. The chain combines TRBV4-3 with TRBJ2-2, with TRBD1 identical over 12 bases. The receptor was derived from a man aged 18-30 years with active or convalescent COVID-19. CDR3 coding DNA: TGCGCCAGCAGCCAAGAGTATTTGTACGGGACAGGGGGCAACGGGGAGCTGTTTTTT. This encodes CASSQEYLYGTGGNGELFF.